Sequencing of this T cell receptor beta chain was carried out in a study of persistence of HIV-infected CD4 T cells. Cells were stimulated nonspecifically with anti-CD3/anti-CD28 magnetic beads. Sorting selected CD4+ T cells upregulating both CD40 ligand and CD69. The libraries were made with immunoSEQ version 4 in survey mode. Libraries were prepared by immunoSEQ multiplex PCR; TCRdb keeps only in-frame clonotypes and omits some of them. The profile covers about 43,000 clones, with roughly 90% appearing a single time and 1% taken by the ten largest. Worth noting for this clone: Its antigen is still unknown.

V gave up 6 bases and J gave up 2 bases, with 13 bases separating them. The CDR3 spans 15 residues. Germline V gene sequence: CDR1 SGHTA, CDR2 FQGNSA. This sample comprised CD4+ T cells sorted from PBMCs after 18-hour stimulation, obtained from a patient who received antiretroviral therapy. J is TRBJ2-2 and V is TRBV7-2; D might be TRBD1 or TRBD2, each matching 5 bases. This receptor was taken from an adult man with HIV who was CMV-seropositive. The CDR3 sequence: CASRSGTANTGELFF. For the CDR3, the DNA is TGTGCCAGCAGATCCGGGACGGCAAACACCGGGGAGCTGTTTTTT.